This T cell receptor (beta chain) comes out of a study of T cell responses to AZD1222 COVID-19 vaccine. As regards this clone: The antigen remains undetermined.

Broader study findings: Donors were mostly white British, more females; clonal diversity possibly underestimated. Sampling captured repertoires only after the peak T cell response. Along spike, vaccine-associated CD4 TCRs were found throughout, with dominance at 160-218 and 743-854.

Sequenced by immunoSEQ multiplex PCR; TCRdb stores in-frame clones only, minus some. The data contain around 110,000 clones, over 75% of them singletons. CDR1 is MDHEN, CDR2 SYDVKM, per germline. This CDR3 comprises 13 residues. The V and J ends lost 2 bases and 11 bases respectively, with 10 bases between them. V and J are TRBV28 and TRBJ1-6, with a tentative D call TRBD1 (5 bases). Sample: peripheral blood, taken on day 0 of MenACWY control vaccination. This clonotype originated in an adult in good health. In DNA, the CDR3 is TGTGCCAGCAGTTTAGGTGGCAGGGCACCCCTCCACTTT. Amino acids: CASSLGGRAPLHF.